The present entry profiles one T cell receptor (beta chain) with its context. The source of the sample is a study of blood T cell repertoires in COVID-19. Study context: Samples representing acute and convalescent COVID-19 were sourced from the United States, Italy and Spain. T cells, B-cell-depleted T cells, or PBMCs supplied cDNA or gDNA.

The J segment lost 1 base and the V segment lost 4 bases, leaving 11 bases of the junction unmatched. In germline, CDR1 is LNHDA, CDR2 SQIVND (reference sequence). The CDR3 spans 18 residues. In the authors' workflow: Amplification from reference gene primers served as the basis for estimated nucleated cell counts. Data came from immunoSEQ multiplex PCR; TCRdb stores just in-frame clones and leaves some out. Clone size and the V and J calls come from that table; the DNA yielded D and trimming. The sample consists of about 98,000 clones, more than 85% of them appearing once. This TCR was sampled from a young man with acute or convalescent COVID-19. The V and J genes are TRBV19 and TRBJ1-4; 8 nucleotides agree with TRBD1. The sequencing sample was made of peripheral blood. The CDR3 DNA reads as TGTGCCAGTAGTAAATCGACAGGGGTGATTGGAACTAATGAAAAACTGTTTTTT. Translating it yields CASSKSTGVIGTNEKLFF. The full variable domain, completed using reference TRBV19 and TRBJ1-4, is DGGITQSPKYLFRKEGQNVTLSCEQNLNHDAMYWYRQDPGQGLRLIYYSQIVNDFQKGDIAEGYSVSREKKESFPLTVTSAQKNPTAFYLCASSKSTGVIGTNEKLFFGSGTQLSVL.